This T cell receptor gamma chain was sequenced for a study of gamma delta lymphoproliferative disorders and STAT genes (dated by TCRdb to the late 2010s). For context, the study as a whole: The LymphoTrack Dx TCRG Assay was used to prepare gamma-chain libraries from at least 50 ng of genomic DNA. To confirm the results, all delta-chain samples and a couple of gamma-chain samples were sequenced a second time. Because no corresponding Invivoscribe delta assay was available, delta-chain libraries were prepared according to the standard operating procedure of the EuroClonality-NGS working group. The study profiled TCR gamma and delta CDR3 repertoires by deep sequencing in Tgammadelta lymphoproliferative disease patients and healthy controls, within a larger immunophenotypic and STAT-mutation study.

What the study reported, not specific to this receptor: The authors noted that NGS specificity may be reduced at low frequencies, so the public or private nature of leukemic clones needs confirmation. Nearly all major gamma and delta clonotypes of patients were found to be public, being shared with at least one healthy donor, and only a couple of gamma clonotypes were found to be private to disease. When whole repertoires were clustered, patient gamma repertoires were grouped separately from healthy controls, whereas no separation between groups was observed for delta repertoires. Leukemic cells were skewed toward terminal effectors, whereas control T cells likely spanned varied maturation stages, a difference potentially limiting comparisons between patients and controls.

For both patients and controls, peripheral blood mononuclear cells were isolated, and the genomic DNA from these cells was used for TCR sequencing. As controls, approximately 23 healthy adult blood donors (median age 64 years; around twelve males and 11 females) were included and were matched to patients for age and sex. By sample share, this clone is medium-sized (0.01 to 0.1%). Its antigen is still unknown. Base qualities are not at hand, and no much larger clone is one base apart. Both library preparation methods relied on multiplex PCR with primers aimed at conserved V and J regions of the TCR genes. The amplicons were purified, pooled and then sequenced on an Illumina MiSeq platform. Processing in the source paper ran as follows. MiXCR performed V(D)J alignment, clonotype assembly and translation, and VDJtools was used for functionality assessment and CDR3 repertoire analyses. CDR3 followed the IMGT definition, and analyses included only productive sequences that used functional genes, leaving out ORF genes and pseudogenes. A custom Python script was used to look across all patients and controls for identical amino acid CDR3s belonging to major clonotypes, meaning those with a frequency of >=5%. A one-sided non-parametric Wilcoxon test was used to compare clonotype frequencies in patients versus controls. After TCRdb called clones again from the public reads with CATT, rows with identical DNA were merged. The V and J calls follow TCRdb's processing rather than the paper's. Counted in this sample were about 600 gamma-chain clones; roughly 24% of them appeared once. Jointly, the top ten make up about 17% of the sample.

The source of this sequence is a human donor in good health. Sequenced: blood.

CDR3 protein: CATWERGYYKKLF. The sequence in DNA is TGTGCCACCTGGGAAAGGGGTTATTATAAGAAACTCTTT. This sequence uses TRGV2 and TRGJ1 or TRGJ2. As TCRdb names no J gene, one was assigned here on the basis of a DNA match to germline. In the germline V gene, CDR1 corresponds to EGSNGY and CDR2 to YDSYNSKV. Relative to germline, V is missing 4 bases and J is missing 3 bases, with 6 bases of the junction outside any gene match. Taken from cysteine to phenylalanine, the CDR3 has 13 residues. The DNA shown is the 39-base CDR3, in frame from base 1.